The rows below give T cell receptor beta chains drawn from one sample of a study of T cell repertoires in cytomegalovirus infection. These receptors have no identified antigens. Each CDR3 protein gets one entry after TCRdb re-called the reads with MiXCR. The sample yields around 900,000 distinct CDR3 sequences, approximately 31% seen once. The source material was cultured CD8+ T cells from PBMCs, sampled from culture after CMV antigen stimulation. The receptors originated from a human donor in good health (CMV status not recorded). Some clones in this sample may be carry-over from other donors' samples. CDR3s include the opening cysteine and the closing phenylalanine or tryptophan. A D gene is named only where the DNA matches it firmly. Clone size is not always given. Where it is, it says once, few, many or a class for expanded clones.

clone_size d_call j_call v_call cdr3_nt cdr3_aa
NA TRBD1 TRBJ2-3 TRBV28 TGTGCCAGCAGTCCCGCGGACAGGGGAGAGGATACGCAGTATTTT CASSPADRGEDTQYF
few NA TRBJ1-3 TRBV11-2 TGTGCCAGCAGCTTAGACATAGGGGCTGGAAACACCATATATTTT CASSLDIGAGNTIYF
few TRBD1 TRBJ1-4 TRBV12-3/TRBV12-4 TGTGCCAGCAGGACAGGGGTGACTAATGAAAAACTGTTTTTT CASRTGVTNEKLFF
NA NA TRBJ1-4 TRBV10-3 TGTGCCATCAGTGAGTCCCGGGTGACTAATGAAAAACTGTTTTTT CAISESRVTNEKLFF
few TRBD1 TRBJ1-2 TRBV4-3 TGCGCCAGCAGCCAAGTTAATATAGCCGGGACAGGAGAGAATGGCTACACCTTC CASSQVNIAGTGENGYTF
many NA TRBJ1-5 TRBV13 TGTGCCAGCAGCCTATCGGGGGGGGGACCGAATCAGCCCCAGCATTTT CASSLSGGGPNQPQHF
few NA TRBJ2-2 TRBV4-3 TGCGCCAGCAGCCAAGTTTGGACAGTGAACACCGGGGAGCTGTTTTTT CASSQVWTVNTGELFF
NA NA TRBJ2-2 TRBV12-3/TRBV12-4 TGTGCCAGCCGCTGGGGAGCCCAGGCCGGGGAGCTGTTTTTT CASRWGAQAGELFF
NA TRBD1 TRBJ1-6 TRBV27 TGTGCCAGCAGTTTAGACAGGGCCCGTTCACCCCTCCACTTT CASSLDRARSPLHF
many NA TRBJ2-3 TRBV7-8 TGTGCCAGCAGCCTCGGTGAGGGACGAGCAGATACGCAGTATTTT CASSLGEGRADTQYF
NA NA TRBJ2-1 TRBV6-1 TGTGCCAGCAGTGAATTCGAGCTGAGGGTTAATGAGCAGTTCTTC CASSEFELRVNEQFF
NA NA TRBJ2-5 TRBV6-2/TRBV6-3 TGTGCCAGCAGCTTGACTAGTACCTATCAAGAGACCCAGTACTTC CASSLTSTYQETQYF
few NA TRBJ2-2 TRBV6-5 TGTGCCAGCACCCCAACGAACACCGGGGAGCTGTTTTTT CASTPTNTGELFF
NA NA TRBJ2-1 TRBV12-3/TRBV12-4 TGTGCCAGCAACCATACAGATTACAATGAGCAGTTCTTC CASNHTDYNEQFF
NA NA TRBJ2-5 TRBV7-2 TGTGCCAACAGTCTGGGGTCGGAGACCCAGTACTTC CANSLGSETQYF
few TRBD2 TRBJ2-3 TRBV6-6 TGTGCCAGCAGTCAGGGACTAGCGGGGGGACCGATTGATACGCAGTATTTT CASSQGLAGGPIDTQYF
few NA TRBJ1-6 TRBV12-3/TRBV12-4 TGTGCCAGCAGTTTAGCGTTGGGGGGCACCAATTCACCCCTCCACTTT CASSLALGGTNSPLHF
NA TRBD1 TRBJ1-1 TRBV7-6 TGTGCCAGCGTAGCTTTGGGCGACAGGGGATTTGAAGCTTTCTTT CASVALGDRGFEAFF
NA TRBD2 TRBJ2-5 TRBV20-1 TGCAGTGCTAGAAGCTGGGAAGCTAGCGGGCAAGAGACCCAGTACTTC CSARSWEASGQETQYF
few TRBD1 TRBJ1-5 TRBV20-1 TGCAGTGCTGGACAGCCCGGGACAGATTATAATCAGCCCCAGCATTTT CSAGQPGTDYNQPQHF
many TRBD2 TRBJ2-1 TRBV6-1 TGTGCCAGCTCAGGACTAGACAATGAGCAGTTCTTC CASSGLDNEQFF
NA NA TRBJ1-5 TRBV6-1 TGTGCCAGCAGGACAGACGTCTCAGGTGATTCCCAGCATTTT CASRTDVSGDSQHF
NA NA TRBJ1-1 TRBV3-1 TGTGCCAGCAGCCGCCCCTCGGACACTGAAGCTTTCTTT CASSRPSDTEAFF
NA TRBD1 TRBJ1-2 TRBV7-9 TGTGCCAGCAGCTTGACAGGGGCCGACTCCTATGGCTACACCTTC CASSLTGADSYGYTF
NA NA TRBJ1-1 TRBV6-2/TRBV6-3 TGTGCCAGCAGTTTAACAGGACCTACTCTTGAAGCTTTCTTT CASSLTGPTLEAFF
NA TRBD1 TRBJ1-4 TRBV7-9 TGTGCCAGCAGCTACGGTTGGGACAGATATGAAAAACTGTTTTTT CASSYGWDRYEKLFF
many NA TRBJ1-2 TRBV6-2/TRBV6-3 TGTGCCAGCACCCTGACGGGCTATGGCTACACCTTC CASTLTGYGYTF
NA TRBD1 TRBJ1-2 TRBV4-1 TGCGCCAGCAGCCAAGAAGAGGGGGCGAGGGGCTACACCTTC CASSQEEGARGYTF
NA NA TRBJ1-1 TRBV7-8 TGTGCCAGCAGCACCCCAACCATGAACACTGAAGCTTTCTTT CASSTPTMNTEAFF